The 21 T cell receptor beta chains below were found in one sample sequenced in a study of beta chain features in type 1 diabetes. Expressed TCRB transcripts got sequenced, as all isolated RNA was reverse transcribed. The protocol was immunoSEQ multiplex PCR, while the TCRdb copy is restricted to in-frame clones and leaves out a portion. The repertoire holds hundreds of thousands of clones, with roughly 12% as singletons. Source material: naive CD4+ T cells from blood. These receptors came from a man aged 18 to 35 in good health.

A few counts support this clone. V is TRBV5-1 and J is TRBJ2-7, with TRBD2 matching over 11 bases. The V gene end was trimmed by 0 bases and the J gene end by 2 bases; junction bases not matched to a gene: 7. Per the germline V gene, CDR1 is SGHRS and CDR2 is YFSETQ. This CDR3 has 17 amino acids. As DNA, the CDR3 is TGCGCCAGCAGCTTGGGAGCTAGCGGGGGGAGCCCCTACGAGCAGTACTTC. It specifies CASSLGASGGSPYEQYF.

The chain employs TRBV9 and TRBJ2-7, with 11 bases matching TRBD2. Germline CDR1 and CDR2: SGDLS and YYNGEE. The CDR3 runs to 16 residues. J gave up 3 bases and V 3 bases, and 8 bases lay outside the gene matches. The chain's CDR3 is CASSASGLAVIYEQYF. In nucleotides, the CDR3 is TGTGCCAGCAGCGCGTCGGGACTAGCGGTCATCTACGAGCAGTACTTC.

The V and J genes are TRBV7-2 and TRBJ2-7; D uncertain. V lost 2 bases and J 4 bases, leaving 12 bases between the germline ends. Germline lookup yields CDR1 SGHTA and CDR2 FQGNSA. The CDR3 has 14 amino acids. This CDR3 reads CASSLLSPEYEQYF. The CDR3 region has the DNA TGTGCCAGCAGCTTACTGTCCCCGGAGTACGAGCAGTACTTC.

The chain employs TRBV4-1 and TRBJ1-5; D perhaps matches TRBD1 (5 bases). The CDR3 is 15 residues long. The germline V gene has CDR1 MGHRA and CDR2 YSYEKL. Trimming left V 4 bases short and J 1 base short, with 11 bases between. CDR3 DNA: TGCGCCAGCAGCCCCTGGGGGGTGAGCAATCAGCCCCAGCATTTT. Its protein product is CASSPWGVSNQPQHF.

This chain joins TRBV7-2 and TRBJ2-3; TRBD2 agrees at 10 bases. Germline V gene data show CDR1 as SGHTA and CDR2 as FQGNSA. The CDR3 runs 17 residues. Trimming removed 2 bases from V and 5 bases from J; junction bases left unmatched: 10. This CDR3 reads CASSLKREGQGGDTQYF. CDR3 nucleotide sequence: TGTGCCAGCAGCTTAAAGCGGGAGGGCCAGGGAGGAGATACGCAGTATTTT.

The chain links TRBV7-8 to TRBJ2-6; D perhaps matches TRBD2 (6 bases). V lost 6 bases to trimming and J lost 0 bases, with 15 bases between them. The V gene's germline CDR1 is SGHVS and CDR2 FQNEAQ. The CDR3 has 17 amino acids. The CDR3 sequence: CASREGAGRSGANVLTF. In DNA, the CDR3 is TGTGCCAGCAGGGAGGGCGCAGGACGCTCTGGGGCCAACGTCCTGACTTTC.

The rearrangement links TRBV11-2 to TRBJ2-1; 11 bases map to TRBD2. This CDR3 region has 15 residues. The trim removed 3 bases at V and 9 bases at J, leaving 7 bases unmatched. Germline V lookup: CDR1 SGHAT, CDR2 FQNNGV. The CDR3 coding sequence is TGTGCCAGCAGCTTTAGACTAGCGGGATCCAGTGAGCAGTTCTTC. Residues: CASSFRLAGSSEQFF. Supplemented by reference TRBV11-2 and TRBJ2-1, the full variable domain reads EAGVAQSPRYKIIEKRQSVAFWCNPISGHATLYWYQQILGQGPKLLIQFQNNGVVDDSQLPKDRFSAERLKGVDSTLKIQPAKLEDSAVYLCASSFRLAGSSEQFFGPGTRLTVL.

This chain connects TRBV7-3 to TRBJ1-1; TRBD1 is a possible D gene (6 bases). The ends were cut back, 1 base at V and 5 bases at J, with 17 bases in the middle. Germline V CDR1 and CDR2: SGHTA, FQGTGA. The length of the CDR3 is 16 residues. CDR3: CASSLRGAGAETEAFF. In nucleotides, the CDR3 is TGTGCCAGCAGCTTAAGGGGCGCGGGGGCCGAGACTGAAGCTTTCTTT.

The J gene is TRBJ2-1, the V gene TRBV4-3; 7 nucleotides line up with TRBD2. This CDR3 comprises 19 residues. Germline CDR1 LGHNA, CDR2 YSLEER. J gave up 3 bases and V 0 bases, and 14 bases lay outside the gene matches. CDR3 residues: CASSQEDQRTAGVYNEQFF. In DNA, the CDR3 is TGCGCCAGCAGCCAAGAAGATCAGCGCACCGCGGGGGTCTACAATGAGCAGTTCTTC.

The rearrangement links TRBV7-3 to TRBJ2-7; possible D gene TRBD2, 5 bases. In germline, CDR1 is SGHTA, CDR2 FQGTGA. This CDR3 has 15 amino acids. V was cut by 0 bases and J by 7 bases, with 16 bases left in between. In DNA form, the CDR3 reads TGTGCCAGCAGCTTAACAGCGGCACTGCCTGGAGAGCAGTACTTC. Its protein is CASSLTAALPGEQYF.

Regarding this clone: At the DNA level, this CDR3 is encoded by other sequences in the same sample as well. The chain uses TRBV18 and TRBJ2-3; 7 bases agree with TRBD1. Germline loops: CDR1 KGHSH, CDR2 LQKENI. With 1 base clipped from V and 6 bases from J, the junction kept 1 base outside the gene matches. The CDR3 loop spans 13 amino acids. The CDR3 here is CASSPQGADTQYF. The DNA of the CDR3 is TGTGCCAGCTCACCACAGGGGGCGGATACGCAGTATTTT.

This clone has a handful of counts. The V call is TRBV10-3, the J call TRBJ2-5; 9 bases are a match to TRBD1. Germline CDR1 reads ENHRY; CDR2 reads SYGVKD. V lost 2 bases to trimming and J lost 3 bases; unmatched junction nucleotides: 1. This CDR3 region has 14 residues. The CDR3 nucleotides read TGTGCCATCAGTGAGGGACAGGGGAAAGAGACCCAGTACTTC. Translation gives CAISEGQGKETQYF.

V is TRBV7-3 and J is TRBJ2-3; no clear D gene. Trimming pared 7 bases from V and 2 bases from J, leaving 13 bases between. The CDR3 runs 14 residues. Germline values: CDR1 SGHTA, CDR2 FQGTGA. CDR3 DNA sequence: TGTGCCAGCACCCAGGCCCCCAACACAGATACGCAGTATTTT. It codes for CASTQAPNTDTQYF.

The chain employs TRBV7-2 and TRBJ1-5; D call uncertain. Germline V gene data show CDR1 as SGHTA and CDR2 as FQGNSA. CDR3 length equals 16 residues. V was shortened by 7 bases and J by 5 bases, with 21 bases between the two germline ends. CDR3 nucleotides: TGTGCCAGCACCCCTCCCTCAGTAGCGCACGATCAGCCCCAGCATTTT. It specifies CASTPPSVAHDQPQHF.

A few counts support this clone. This sequence joins TRBV14 and TRBJ2-3, with 7 bases that match TRBD1. This CDR3 comprises 15 residues. Germline assignment: CDR1 SGHDN and CDR2 FVKESK. With V trimmed by 3 bases and J by 2 bases, 5 bases remained unmatched. The CDR3 bases are TGTGCCAGCAGCCAGGGACAGAGTACCACAGATACGCAGTATTTT. Translation: CASSQGQSTTDTQYF.

The rearrangement links TRBV25-1 to TRBJ2-1, with D tentatively TRBD2 (6 bases). Germline CDR1 reads MGHDK; CDR2 reads SYGVNS. Trimming removed 0 bases from V and 12 bases from J, with 9 bases in between. The CDR3 has 12 amino acids. The CDR3, as DNA: TGTGCCAGCAGTGAATATAAGGGAGGGCAGTTCTTC. Translation gives CASSEYKGGQFF.

This clone was seen more than once but under ten times. CDR3 sequence reads: CATTRGQGQETQYF. CDR3 DNA: TGTGCCACAACAAGGGGACAGGGACAAGAGACCCAGTACTTC. The gene calls are TRBV19 and TRBJ2-5; 9 bases agree with TRBD1. The J segment lost 2 bases and the V segment lost 10 bases, leaving 8 bases of the junction unmatched. Germline V lookup: CDR1 LNHDA, CDR2 SQIVND (reference sequence). The CDR3 has 14 amino acids.

This chain links TRBV19 with TRBJ2-2, with 7 bases matching TRBD1. Germline lookup yields CDR1 LNHDA and CDR2 SQIVND (reference sequence). The CDR3 is 16 residues long. J lost 4 bases, V lost 5 bases, and 10 bases had no gene match. The chain's CDR3 is CASSAQAGTATGELFF. The CDR3 region has the DNA TGTGCCAGTAGTGCCCAAGCCGGGACAGCCACCGGGGAGCTGTTTTTT.

The rearrangement uses TRBV4-3 and TRBJ1-6; D is unclear. The germline V gene encodes CDR1 LGHNA and CDR2 YSLEER. The CDR3 sequence is 15 residues long. V shed 2 bases and J shed 5 bases, with 10 bases lying between them. CDR3 protein: CASSQSWRNNSPLHF. CDR3 bases: TGCGCCAGCAGCCAATCATGGCGGAATAATTCACCCCTCCACTTT.

The J gene is TRBJ2-2, the V gene TRBV30; 11 bases fit TRBD2. V was pared by 0 bases and J by 4 bases, with 13 bases of the junction left unmatched. This CDR3 comprises 19 residues. Germline V CDR1 and CDR2: GTSNPN, SVGIG (reference sequence). CDR3 amino acids: CAWSVLAGVAQGVTGELFF. In DNA form, the CDR3 reads TGTGCCTGGAGTGTACTAGCGGGGGTGGCACAGGGGGTCACCGGGGAGCTGTTTTTT.

This clone appeared a few times. This chain connects TRBV18 to TRBJ2-1; 7 bases align to TRBD1. There are 15 residues in the CDR3. V shed 1 base and J 4 bases; nucleotides not matched to a gene: 4. The germline gives CDR1 KGHSH, CDR2 LQKENI. The CDR3 sequence is CASSPRGQAYNEQFF. The CDR3 coding sequence is TGTGCCAGCTCACCACGAGGACAGGCATACAATGAGCAGTTCTTC.